This is a list of T cell receptor beta chains from one sample in a study of regulatory T cells in long-lasting Graves disease. TCRdb re-analysed the multiplex PCR reads in MiXCR, keeping a single row per CDR3 protein. The table records more than 450,000 distinct CDR3 sequences, about 12% of them present only once. These data also featured in a second study, about T cells in Graves' hyperthyroidism and ophthalmopathy.

The sequenced sample was peripheral blood mononuclear cells (PBMCs), obtained at new diagnosis, from a patient treated with antithyroid drugs. Every receptor here comes from a woman in her 30s with Graves disease. CDR3s include the opening cysteine and the closing phenylalanine or tryptophan. Fields, in order: clone size, D gene, J gene, V gene, CDR3 protein, CDR3 DNA. The D gene is left open where the match is weak. A row's size may be missing; if present it is once, few, many or a size class.

>many|TRBD2|TRBJ2-7|TRBV28
CASSPRGSGGPYEQYF
TGTGCCAGCAGTCCCCGTGGTAGCGGGGGACCCTACGAGCAGTACTTC
>-|-|TRBJ2-1|TRBV7-6
CASSFDYVSEQFF
TGTGCCAGCAGCTTTGACTATGTTAGCGAGCAGTTCTTC
>many|-|TRBJ2-3|TRBV5-6
CASSLYGKVTQYF
TGTGCCAGCAGCTTGTACGGTAAAGTAACGCAGTATTTT
>many|-|TRBJ2-3|TRBV7-2
CASSRVSDTQYF
TGTGCCAGCAGCCGGGTTTCAGATACGCAGTATTTT
>many|-|TRBJ1-4|TRBV7-9
CASTRGDDEKLFF
TGTGCCAGCACTCGAGGGGATGATGAAAAACTGTTTTTT
>-|TRBD2|TRBJ2-3|TRBV18
CASSPVVGGSVTDTQYF
TGTGCCAGCTCACCGGTAGTAGGCGGGAGTGTCACAGATACGCAGTATTTT
>-|TRBD1|TRBJ1-2|TRBV20-1
CSARDRVTYGYTF
TGCAGTGCTAGGGACAGGGTAACCTATGGCTACACCTTC
>many|TRBD1|TRBJ2-7|TRBV7-2
CASSPRTGDVYEQYF
TGTGCCAGCAGCCCCCGGACAGGGGACGTCTACGAGCAGTACTTC
>many|TRBD2|TRBJ2-1|TRBV6-2/TRBV6-3
CASTSRWREAISYNEQFF
TGTGCCAGCACCTCCCGTTGGCGGGAGGCGATCTCCTACAATGAGCAGTTCTTC
>many|TRBD1|TRBJ1-1|TRBV30
CAWSEGGAGNTEAFF
TGTGCCTGGAGTGAAGGGGGCGCTGGGAACACTGAAGCTTTCTTT
>few|TRBD1|TRBJ1-5|TRBV6-2/TRBV6-3
CASSETGSRQPQHF
TGTGCCAGCAGTGAGACAGGGAGTCGGCAGCCCCAGCATTTT
>few|TRBD1|TRBJ1-1|TRBV7-2
CASTRTGGWRGTEAFF
TGTGCCAGCACCCGGACAGGGGGGTGGCGAGGGACTGAAGCTTTCTTT
>-|TRBD2|TRBJ2-1|TRBV5-5
CASSLSGRAHEQFF
TGTGCCAGCAGCCTAAGCGGGAGGGCCCATGAGCAGTTCTTC
>many|-|TRBJ1-1|TRBV2
CASSGETLMNTEAFF
TGTGCCAGCAGTGGAGAGACTCTTATGAACACTGAAGCTTTCTTT
>many|-|TRBJ1-2|TRBV12-5
CASGLVPGTLGGYTF
TGTGCTAGTGGTTTGGTTCCCGGGACACTTGGAGGCTACACCTTC
>few|-|TRBJ2-2|TRBV7-9
CASSRSGVDTGELFF
TGTGCCAGCAGCCGCTCGGGAGTTGACACCGGGGAGCTGTTTTTT
>many|TRBD1|TRBJ1-4|TRBV20-1
CSASIGQDNEKLFF
TGCAGTGCCAGCATCGGACAGGATAATGAAAAACTGTTTTTT
>many|-|TRBJ2-2|TRBV9
CASSGRRRPGTPYTGELFF
TGTGCCAGCAGCGGACGACGGCGGCCCGGAACGCCATACACCGGGGAGCTGTTTTTT
>many|TRBD2|TRBJ2-3|TRBV3-1
CASSQHLAGGTDTQYF
TGTGCCAGCAGCCAACATCTAGCGGGAGGCACAGATACGCAGTATTTT
>few|TRBD1|TRBJ2-2|TRBV5-1
CATRQGNTGELFF
TGCGCCACCCGACAGGGGAACACCGGGGAGCTGTTTTTT
>many|-|TRBJ2-5|TRBV27
CASSFTGWETQYF
TGTGCCAGCAGTTTTACAGGGTGGGAGACCCAGTACTTC
>-|-|TRBJ1-2|TRBV24-1
CATSDPRTDGYTF
TGTGCCACCAGTGATCCTCGGACGGACGGCTACACCTTC
>many|TRBD2|TRBJ2-3|TRBV20-1
CRGLAGNTDMQYF
TGCAGGGGACTAGCGGGAAACACAGATATGCAGTATTTT
>many|-|TRBJ2-2|TRBV12-3/TRBV12-4
CASSLNSRTNTGELFF
TGTGCCAGCAGTTTAAACTCCAGAACGAACACCGGGGAGCTGTTTTTT
>many|-|TRBJ1-5|TRBV30
CAWSDGYQPQHF
TGTGCCTGGAGCGACGGGTATCAGCCCCAGCATTTT
>many|-|TRBJ1-1|TRBV3-1
CASSQQVATEAFF
TGTGCCAGCAGCCAGCAGGTAGCCACTGAAGCTTTCTTT
>many|TRBD2|TRBJ2-3|TRBV7-8
CASSLRSYSGRAGDTQYF
TGTGCCAGCAGCTTACGATCCTATAGCGGGAGGGCCGGAGATACGCAGTATTTT